This note documents a single T cell receptor beta chain sequence. This sample was included in a study of blood T cell repertoires in COVID-19. The length of the CDR3 is 16 residues. In germline, CDR1 is SNHLY, CDR2 FYNNEI. Trimming pared 0 bases from V and 7 bases from J, leaving 18 bases between. Sequencing used immunoSEQ multiplex PCR; TCRdb keeps in-frame clones, though not all of them. Here the sample spans hundreds of thousands of clones, around 84% being singletons. The specimen sequenced was PBMCs or T cells enriched from blood (not recorded which). The origin of this receptor is a man aged 25-45 years with acute COVID-19. The V gene is TRBV2, the J gene TRBJ1-2; a weak D match, TRBD1 (5 bases). The CDR3 DNA is TGTGCCAGCAGTGAAGCAGTCAGGGTCGGTTCCGGTGGCTACACCTTC. It yields the protein CASSEAVRVGSGGYTF.